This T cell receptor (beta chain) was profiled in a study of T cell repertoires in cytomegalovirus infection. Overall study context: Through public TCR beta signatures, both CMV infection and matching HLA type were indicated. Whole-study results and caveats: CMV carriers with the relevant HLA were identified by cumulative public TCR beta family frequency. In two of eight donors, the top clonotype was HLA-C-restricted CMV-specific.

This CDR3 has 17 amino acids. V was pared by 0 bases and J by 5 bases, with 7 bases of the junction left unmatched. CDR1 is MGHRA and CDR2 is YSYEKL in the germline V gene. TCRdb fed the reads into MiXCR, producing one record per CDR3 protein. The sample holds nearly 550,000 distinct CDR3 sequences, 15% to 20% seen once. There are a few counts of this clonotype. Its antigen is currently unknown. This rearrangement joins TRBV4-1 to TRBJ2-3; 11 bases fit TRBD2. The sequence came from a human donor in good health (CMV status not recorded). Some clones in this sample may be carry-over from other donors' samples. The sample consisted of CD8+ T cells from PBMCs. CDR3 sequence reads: CASSQEGLAGPLDTQYF. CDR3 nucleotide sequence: TGCGCCAGCAGCCAAGAAGGACTAGCGGGCCCCTTAGATACGCAGTATTTT.